The next 14 T cell receptor beta chains were all read from a single sample in a study of cytomegalovirus exposure and HLA in healthy donors. The repertoire was sequenced with immunoSEQ multiplex PCR; TCRdb's copy has only in-frame clones and lacks some. The repertoire holds about 200,000 clones, with roughly three quarters as singletons. Sequencing input: PBMCs. The source is a woman in her thirties in good health and CMV-seronegative.

This clone was seen once. The chain joins TRBV7-8 to TRBJ1-2, with TRBD1 matching 7 bases. J lost 5 bases, V lost 4 bases, and 1 base had no gene match. CDR1 is SGHVS, CDR2 FQNEAQ, per germline. The CDR3 consists of 12 residues. In DNA form, the CDR3 reads TGTGCCAGCAGCTCAGGGGGTTATGGCTACACCTTC. This sequence encodes CASSSGGYGYTF.

This clone appeared a single time. The DNA for the CDR3 is TGCGCCAGCAGTGATCAGGCTCCCAATGAGCAGTTCTTC. This translates into CASSDQAPNEQFF. V gene TRBV10-1 combines with J gene TRBJ2-1; D not certain. The CDR3 has 13 amino acids. Trimming removed 3 bases at V and 6 bases at J, with 9 bases between. The germline gives CDR1 WNHNN, CDR2 SYGVQD (reference sequence).

V usage is TRBV30 and J usage is TRBJ1-1; D gene uncertain. V was cut by 3 bases and J by 2 bases, with 10 bases left in between. The CDR3 is made up of 13 amino acids. In germline, CDR1 is GTSNPN, CDR2 SVGIG (reference sequence). CDR3: CAWRAAENTEAFF. The CDR3 region has the DNA TGTGCCTGGAGAGCGGCGGAAAACACTGAAGCTTTCTTT.

The gene calls are TRBV13 and TRBJ2-3; D unclear. Germline CDR1 and CDR2: PRHDT and FYEKMQ (reference sequence). Trimming took 1 base from V and 4 from J, leaving 12 bases between them. This CDR3 contains 15 residues. This chain's CDR3 is CASSLASRDADTQYF. Written as DNA, the CDR3 is TGTGCCAGCAGCTTAGCTAGTCGAGATGCAGATACGCAGTATTTT.

The chain employs TRBV7-2 and TRBJ1-6; D uncertain. The germline V gene has CDR1 SGHTA and CDR2 FQGNSA. V was clipped by 5 bases and J by 7 bases, with 15 bases between them. CDR3 length equals 15 residues. CDR3 nucleotide sequence: TGTGCCAGCAGCCCCACTCCCCTTTCGAATTCACCCCTCCACTTT. Translating gives CASSPTPLSNSPLHF.

This chain links TRBV28 with TRBJ1-5; no clear D gene. Germline V CDR1 and CDR2: MDHEN, SYDVKM. Trimming pared 6 bases from V and 6 bases from J, leaving 12 bases between. The CDR3 is 13 residues long. The CDR3 is CASRGFTGQPQHF. The CDR3 bases are TGTGCCAGCAGGGGTTTTACGGGTCAGCCCCAGCATTTT.

The genes are TRBV6-6 and TRBJ2-1; 9 bases map to TRBD1. This CDR3 has 16 amino acids. CDR1 is MNHNY and CDR2 is SVGAGI in the germline V gene (reference sequence). V trimming: 7 bases; J trimming: 6 bases; junction bases outside the gene matches: 13. CDR3 protein: CASTKTGGTGINEQFF. DNA for the CDR3: TGTGCCAGCACCAAAACCGGCGGGACAGGGATCAATGAGCAGTTCTTC.

This chain uses TRBV30 with TRBJ1-3, with 7 bases matching TRBD1. CDR1 and CDR2 (germline): GTSNPN, SVGIG (reference sequence). The CDR3 totals 14 residues. V shed 5 bases, J shed 1 base, and the junction held 5 bases outside the gene matches. The CDR3 DNA follows: TGTGCCTGGCGCCTACAGGGGTCTGGAAACACCATATATTTT. Protein product: CAWRLQGSGNTIYF.

This chain connects TRBV30 to TRBJ1-1, with 7 bases that match TRBD1. V shed 8 bases and J 4 bases; nucleotides not matched to a gene: 10. Germline lookup yields CDR1 GTSNPN and CDR2 SVGIG (reference sequence). This CDR3 is built from 13 residues. The CDR3 is CARRTGGVTEAFF. The CDR3 nucleotides read TGTGCCCGAAGGACAGGCGGGGTCACTGAAGCTTTCTTT.

The rearrangement uses TRBV2 and TRBJ1-4; 7 bases match TRBD1. V lost 6 bases, J lost 8 bases, and 9 bases stayed unmatched. The CDR3 length is 14 residues. CDR1 and CDR2 from the germline V gene are SNHLY and FYNNEI. The CDR3 sequence: CASRTTGDSEKLFF. The CDR3 region has the DNA TGTGCCAGCAGGACAACAGGGGACAGCGAAAAACTGTTTTTT. Supplemented by reference TRBV2 and TRBJ1-4, the full variable domain reads EPEVTQTPSHQVTQMGQEVILRCVPISNHLYFYWYRQILGQKVEFLVSFYNNEISEKSEIFDDQFSVERPDGSNFTLKIRSTKLEDSAMYFCASRTTGDSEKLFFGSGTQLSVL.

The J gene is TRBJ2-1, the V gene TRBV9; TRBD1 matches 7 bases. V was pared by 4 bases and J by 3 bases, with 16 bases of the junction left unmatched. This CDR3 comprises 18 residues. Per germline, CDR1 SGDLS and CDR2 YYNGEE. Written as DNA, the CDR3 is TGTGCCAGCAGCCCCTGGGACAGCCCAAGGGGGTACTACAATGAGCAGTTCTTC. Its protein is CASSPWDSPRGYYNEQFF.

V usage is TRBV5-1 and J usage is TRBJ2-3; 7 nucleotides match TRBD1. Germline V gene sequence: CDR1 SGHRS, CDR2 YFSETQ. The V gene end was trimmed by 6 bases and the J gene end by 2 bases; junction bases not matched to a gene: 12. The length of the CDR3 is 16 residues. In nucleotides, the CDR3 is TGCGCCAGCACGAGTCAAGGGGGCAGGATCACAGATACGCAGTATTTT. It encodes CASTSQGGRITDTQYF.

The chain links TRBV5-4 to TRBJ2-5, with D tentatively TRBD1 (5 bases). The V and J ends lost 4 bases and 3 bases respectively, with 10 bases between them. This CDR3 contains 13 residues. CDR1 is SGHNT, CDR2 YYREEE, per germline (reference sequence). CDR3 in amino acids: CASSIGAKETQYF. CDR3 bases: TGTGCCAGCAGCATAGGGGCTAAAGAGACCCAGTACTTC.

The chain employs TRBV30 and TRBJ1-2; D perhaps matches TRBD1 (6 bases). The CDR3 spans 15 residues. The germline V gene has CDR1 GTSNPN and CDR2 SVGIG (reference sequence). V shed 4 bases and J shed 5 bases, with 20 bases lying between them. The chain's CDR3 is CAWILWGGEGYGYTF. CDR3 coding DNA: TGTGCCTGGATCCTCTGGGGGGGCGAGGGGTATGGCTACACCTTC.